Following are 20 T cell receptor beta chains from one sample sequenced in a study of T cells after somatic rescue of genetic block (dated by TCRdb to about 2020). Preparation of the library involved the immunoSEQ multiplex PCR assay. TCRdb retrieved this table from immuneACCESS and kept in-frame rearrangements only. Not all clones are present; in checked studies, unresolved V genes account for under half, and no reason is known for the remainder. This sample holds 12,000 or so clones; around 70% were observed only once. The ten top clones hold about an eighth of the sample. Sequenced sample: peripheral blood mononuclear cells (PBMCs). The receptors were gathered from a boy aged 5 to 17.

This clone was counted between two and nine times. The chain carries TRBV5-1 and TRBJ1-1, with D hard to call. V was trimmed by 5 bases and J by 5 bases, leaving 22 bases between them. Germline-derived CDR1 and CDR2 are SGHRS and YFSETQ. The CDR3 length is 16 residues. CDR3 DNA sequence: TGCGCCAGCAGTTCGGTTCAATCTGTGGTAGGGACTGAAGCTTTCTTT. As protein: CASSSVQSVVGTEAFF.

The chain carries TRBV19 and TRBJ2-3; D is undetermined. Trimming took off 2 bases at V and 2 bases at J, with 8 bases between the two ends. The CDR3 runs 14 residues. Germline V gene sequence: CDR1 LNHDA, CDR2 SQIVND (reference sequence). CDR3 DNA: TGTGCCAGTAGTATAAAGGCCTTCACAGATACGCAGTATTTT. Translated, it gives CASSIKAFTDTQYF.

This clone showed up just a few times. The chain couples TRBV18 to TRBJ2-7; D gene uncertain. The germline gives CDR1 KGHSH, CDR2 LQKENI. The CDR3 has 15 amino acids. Trimming stripped 5 bases from V and 3 bases from J, with 17 bases between. The CDR3 spells CASSSLDTFHYEQYF. The CDR3, as DNA: TGTGCCAGCTCATCCCTCGACACCTTCCACTACGAGCAGTACTTC.

The genes are TRBV7-8 and TRBJ1-4; a weak D match, TRBD1 (5 bases). The germline V and J ends were trimmed by 2 bases and 7 bases, with 11 bases remaining between them. CDR1 and CDR2 from the germline V gene are SGHVS and FQNEAQ. This CDR3 comprises 14 residues. CDR3 DNA sequence: TGTGCCAGCAGCTTACAGGGCCAAGTTGAAAAACTGTTTTTT. This encodes CASSLQGQVEKLFF.

This clone has more than one count but fewer than ten. This sequence joins TRBV19 and TRBJ2-3; no reliable D call. V was cut by 2 bases and J by 4 bases, with 10 bases left in between. CDR1 and CDR2 (germline): LNHDA, SQIVND (reference sequence). The CDR3 spans 14 residues. The CDR3 region is CASSIPHRSDTQYF. CDR3 coding DNA: TGTGCCAGTAGTATACCACATAGGTCAGATACGCAGTATTTT. The whole variable domain, remainder taken from reference TRBV19 and TRBJ2-3, is DGGITQSPKYLFRKEGQNVTLSCEQNLNHDAMYWYRQDPGQGLRLIYYSQIVNDFQKGDIAEGYSVSREKKESFPLTVTSAQKNPTAFYLCASSIPHRSDTQYFGPGTRLTVL.

A few counts support this clone. The chain joins TRBV19 to TRBJ2-1; D call uncertain. V gave up 3 bases and J gave up 4 bases, with 7 bases separating them. This CDR3 comprises 13 residues. Germline V gene data show CDR1 as LNHDA and CDR2 as SQIVND (reference sequence). DNA of the CDR3: TGTGCCAGTAGTATCCCCCCTTACAATGAGCAGTTCTTC. It codes for CASSIPPYNEQFF. The full variable domain, in which reference TRBV19 and TRBJ2-1 provide the parts outside the CDR3, is DGGITQSPKYLFRKEGQNVTLSCEQNLNHDAMYWYRQDPGQGLRLIYYSQIVNDFQKGDIAEGYSVSREKKESFPLTVTSAQKNPTAFYLCASSIPPYNEQFFGPGTRLTVL.

This clone appeared a few times. This chain connects TRBV19 to TRBJ1-2; maybe TRBD1 (5 bases). V was trimmed by 5 bases and J by 8 bases, leaving 18 bases between them. This CDR3 spans 14 amino acids. CDR1 and CDR2 (germline): LNHDA, SQIVND (reference sequence). This CDR3 is CASSARDPRGGYTF. CDR3 in DNA: TGTGCCAGTAGTGCCCGGGACCCTCGGGGAGGCTACACCTTC. The variable domain in full, with the rest retrieved from reference TRBV19 and TRBJ1-2, is DGGITQSPKYLFRKEGQNVTLSCEQNLNHDAMYWYRQDPGQGLRLIYYSQIVNDFQKGDIAEGYSVSREKKESFPLTVTSAQKNPTAFYLCASSARDPRGGYTFGSGTRLTVV.

This clone was counted a few times. The V gene is TRBV28, the J gene TRBJ2-2; D is ambiguous. The V end lost 7 bases, the J end lost 0 bases, and 12 bases lay between the germline ends. The CDR3 loop spans 15 amino acids. CDR1 is MDHEN and CDR2 is SYDVKM in the germline V gene. In nucleotides, the CDR3 is TGTGCCAGCAAGGCGGTCACCGCGAACACCGGGGAGCTGTTTTTT. The encoded protein is CASKAVTANTGELFF.

The genes are TRBV2 and TRBJ2-1; 8 bases match TRBD1. The CDR3 spans 17 residues. Germline V lookup: CDR1 SNHLY, CDR2 FYNNEI. V gave up 0 bases and J gave up 2 bases; unmatched junction bases: 6. CDR3 coding DNA: TGTGCCAGCAGTGAAGCGCTTTGGGGACAGGCCTACAATGAGCAGTTCTTC. It specifies CASSEALWGQAYNEQFF. Based on the CDR3 plus reference TRBV2 and TRBJ2-1, the full variable domain is EPEVTQTPSHQVTQMGQEVILRCVPISNHLYFYWYRQILGQKVEFLVSFYNNEISEKSEIFDDQFSVERPDGSNFTLKIRSTKLEDSAMYFCASSEALWGQAYNEQFFGPGTRLTVL.

The rearrangement links TRBV7-9 to TRBJ1-4; no firm D call. CDR1 SEHNR and CDR2 FQNEAQ come from the germline V gene (reference sequence). The CDR3 spans 16 residues. Trimming pared 1 base from V and 2 bases from J, leaving 11 bases between. CDR3 region: CASSLERPTTNEKLFF. Here the CDR3 DNA reads TGTGCCAGCAGCTTAGAGAGACCGACGACTAATGAAAAACTGTTTTTT.

The chain combines TRBV4-1 with TRBJ1-6; 7 bases fit TRBD1. This CDR3 has 20 amino acids. The germline gives CDR1 MGHRA, CDR2 YSYEKL. Losses at the gene ends were 0 bases for V and 0 bases for J; bases not matched to a gene: 11. For the CDR3, the DNA is TGCGCCAGCAGCCAAGATAGGGGCAGGGGGGCCAGCTCCTATAATTCACCCCTCCACTTT. This sequence encodes CASSQDRGRGASSYNSPLHF.

V usage is TRBV5-1 and J usage is TRBJ2-3; weak D call: TRBD2 (5 bases). Trimming took off 0 bases at V and 0 bases at J, with 8 bases between the two ends. This CDR3 is 15 amino acids long. Germline V gene sequence: CDR1 SGHRS, CDR2 YFSETQ. The CDR3, as DNA: TGCGCCAGCAGCTTGGTTACGGGGAGCACAGATACGCAGTATTTT. Its translation: CASSLVTGSTDTQYF. Full variable domain (remainder filled in from reference TRBV5-1 and TRBJ2-3): KAGVTQTPRYLIKTRGQQVTLSCSPISGHRSVSWYQQTPGQGLQFLFEYFSETQRNKGNFPGRFSGRQFSNSRSEMNVSTLELGDSALYLCASSLVTGSTDTQYFGPGTRLTVL.

V and J are TRBV27 and TRBJ2-2, with D perhaps matching TRBD1 (5 bases). The V gene lost 5 bases and the J gene lost 5 bases, with 18 bases spanning the gap. Germline V CDR1 and CDR2: MNHEY, SMNVEV (reference sequence). The CDR3 covers 16 residues. Here the CDR3 DNA reads TGTGCCAGCAGTCGTCCCCAGGGCCGATTAACCGGGGAGCTGTTTTTT. Its translation is CASSRPQGRLTGELFF.

With respect to this clone: Likely a read error: the CDR3 ends without its conserved phenylalanine or tryptophan. V is TRBV7-3 and J is TRBJ1-6; no clear D gene. Germline-derived CDR1 and CDR2 are SGHTA and FQGTGA. This CDR3 has 14 amino acids. Trimming took 2 bases from V and 7 from J, leaving 9 bases between them. CDR3 DNA sequence: TGTGCCAGCAGCTTAGGACTCCAGAATTCACCCCTCCACCTT. Amino acid sequence: CASSLGLQNSPLHL.

This sequence joins TRBV5-1 and TRBJ2-7; D remains unclear. This CDR3 is built from 14 residues. Trimming removed 4 bases from V and 0 bases from J, with 11 bases in between. CDR1 is SGHRS, CDR2 YFSETQ, per germline. CDR3: CASSPRLTSYEQYF. The CDR3, as DNA: TGCGCCAGCAGCCCCCGGCTGACCTCCTACGAGCAGTACTTC.

About this clone: Mismatch with germline at one junction end may stem from a read error. V usage is TRBV18 and J usage is TRBJ2-1; D is possibly TRBD2 (6 bases). This CDR3 is 16 amino acids long. CDR1 is KGHSH, CDR2 LQKENI, per germline. The CDR3 sequence is CASSPPAGSSSNEQFF. CDR3 sequence (DNA): TGTGCCAGCTCACCACCGGCGGGGAGCTCCTCCAATGAGCAGTTCTTC.

This clone was detected once. The chain is built from TRBV4-2 and TRBJ1-2; 9 bases match TRBD1. Losses at the gene ends were 1 base for V and 4 bases for J; bases not matched to a gene: 10. CDR1 LGHNA and CDR2 YNFKEQ come from the germline V gene. The CDR3 extends over 17 amino acids. The CDR3 region is CASSQAGQGPFAYGYTF. The CDR3 DNA reads as TGTGCCAGCAGCCAAGCCGGACAGGGGCCCTTCGCCTATGGCTACACCTTC.

This chain connects TRBV7-8 to TRBJ2-1, with D unresolved. This CDR3 has 13 residues. V shed 10 bases and J shed 0 bases, with 10 bases lying between them. Looked up from germline, CDR1 is SGHVS and CDR2 is FQNEAQ. CDR3 residues: CAIGLSSYNEQFF. CDR3 DNA sequence: TGTGCCATCGGGTTGAGCTCCTACAATGAGCAGTTCTTC.

This clone was observed a handful of times. The V and J genes are TRBV6-6 and TRBJ2-7; 7 nucleotides line up with TRBD1. The germline V gene has CDR1 MNHNY and CDR2 SVGAGI (reference sequence). This CDR3 is 15 amino acids long. V was pared by 6 bases and J by 2 bases, with 10 bases of the junction left unmatched. CDR3 in DNA: TGTGCCAGCAGCTCCCCGGGACAGCACGCCTACGAGCAGTACTTC. It translates to CASSSPGQHAYEQYF.

The chain links TRBV7-9 to TRBJ1-1; D might be TRBD1 (6 bases). This CDR3 is 13 amino acids long. Germline CDR1 SEHNR, CDR2 FQNEAQ (reference sequence). With 6 bases removed from V and 2 bases from J, the gap between germline ends came to 10 bases. The CDR3 bases are TGTGCCAGCAGACCAGGGACAAACACTGAAGCTTTCTTT. Translated: CASRPGTNTEAFF.